The 29 T cell receptor beta chains below come from one sample, sequenced in a study of CD8 T cells in Susac syndrome. The RNA input was roughly 0.45 to 1 ug, and it was reverse transcribed with random hexamers. TCRdb re-called the immunoSEQ multiplex PCR reads through MiXCR, storing one row per CDR3 protein. The sample holds 95,000 to 150,000 distinct CDR3 sequences, around 94% seen once. The source material was CD8+ T cells from PBMCs. All receptors come from a human donor with Susac syndrome.

This clonotype showed up just once. The chain is built from TRBV27 and TRBJ1-6; 7 positions match TRBD1. Germline V gives CDR1 MNHEY, CDR2 SMNVEV (reference sequence). The length of the CDR3 is 20 residues. V was clipped by 5 bases and J by 8 bases; unmatched bases: 24. The CDR3 spells CASSPSTGEVVVDVDSPLHF. For the CDR3, the DNA is TGTGCCAGCAGTCCGTCTACAGGGGAGGTGGTTGTAGATGTGGATTCACCCCTCCACTTT.

This chain uses TRBV20-1 with TRBJ2-3; maybe TRBD1 (6 bases). This CDR3 comprises 14 residues. Trimming took off 3 bases at V and 6 bases at J, with 16 bases between the two ends. Germline lookup yields CDR1 DFQATT and CDR2 SNEGSKA (reference sequence). CDR3 in DNA: TGCAGTGCTAGCGTGATGTTGGGGGCCGATACGCAGTATTTT. It specifies CSASVMLGADTQYF.

The chain is built from TRBV13 and TRBJ2-3; 14 nucleotides match TRBD2. The junction had 7 bases not matched to a gene; V was cut back by 5 bases and J by 0 bases. The length of the CDR3 is 18 residues. Germline loops: CDR1 PRHDT, CDR2 FYEKMQ (reference sequence). DNA of the CDR3: TGTGCCAGCAGCCTCGGACTAGCGGGGGGTATGAGCACAGATACGCAGTATTTT. Amino acid sequence: CASSLGLAGGMSTDTQYF.

The rearrangement uses TRBV15 and TRBJ2-3, with TRBD1 identical over 9 bases. The germline CDR1 and CDR2 sequences are LNHNV and YYDKDF (reference sequence). With V trimmed by 3 bases and J by 2 bases, 6 bases remained unmatched. The CDR3 has 16 amino acids. The CDR3 protein is CATSSQDRGFTDTQYF. CDR3 bases: TGTGCCACCAGCAGTCAGGACAGGGGATTCACAGATACGCAGTATTTT.

The rearrangement uses TRBV27 and TRBJ1-1; D gene ambiguous. V shed 5 bases and J shed 11 bases, with 12 bases lying between them. CDR1 and CDR2 (germline): MNHEY, SMNVEV (reference sequence). The CDR3 runs 11 residues. The CDR3: CASSARGRAFF. CDR3 coding DNA: TGTGCCAGCAGTGCCCGCGGGAGGGCTTTCTTT.

This rearrangement joins TRBV6-4 to TRBJ1-2; 8 bases agree with TRBD1. The V segment lost 0 bases and the J segment 7 bases; nucleotides outside the gene matches: 10. The germline V gene has CDR1 MRHNA and CDR2 SNTAGT. This CDR3 region has 16 residues. CDR3 nucleotides: TGTGCCAGCAGTGACTCGCCCGGAGCAGGGGGCGTTGGCTACACCTTC. Its translation: CASSDSPGAGGVGYTF.

CDR3 DNA: TGTGCCTCCGAGGGACAGGGGGTGGGGGAGCAGTACTTC. Protein product: CASEGQGVGEQYF. V gene TRBV30 combines with J gene TRBJ2-7; 11 bases match TRBD1. J lost 7 bases, V lost 7 bases, and 9 bases had no gene match. The length of the CDR3 is 13 residues. CDR1 and CDR2 (germline): GTSNPN, SVGIG (reference sequence).

The rearrangement uses TRBV30 and TRBJ2-7; TRBD1 or TRBD2 may be the D gene (5 bases each). Germline CDR1 reads GTSNPN; CDR2 reads SVGIG (reference sequence). There are 13 residues in the CDR3. Trimming pared 1 base from V and 2 bases from J, leaving 9 bases between. The chain's CDR3 is CAWSAGAPYEQYF. The CDR3 nucleotides are TGTGCCTGGAGTGCCGGGGCCCCCTACGAGCAGTACTTC. Complete variable domain (other parts from reference TRBV30 and TRBJ2-7): SQTIHQWPATLVQPVGSPLSLECTVEGTSNPNLYWYRQAAGRGLQLLFYSVGIGQISSEVPQNLSASRPQDRQFILSSKKLLLSDSGFYLCAWSAGAPYEQYFGPGTRLTVT.

This chain joins TRBV6-5 and TRBJ2-5; 12 bases agree with TRBD2. This CDR3 is built from 15 residues. V gave up 5 bases and J gave up 4 bases; unmatched junction bases: 5. Germline assignment: CDR1 MNHEY and CDR2 SVGAGI. The CDR3 loop is CASSRLAGVGETQYF. CDR3 sequence (DNA): TGTGCCAGCAGTAGACTAGCGGGAGTAGGAGAGACCCAGTACTTC.

The rearrangement links TRBV14 to TRBJ2-3, with D perhaps TRBD2 (6 bases). Germline loops: CDR1 SGHDN, CDR2 FVKESK. V was cut by 1 base and J by 3 bases, with 23 bases left in between. The CDR3 is 19 residues long. The DNA of the CDR3 is TGTGCCAGCAGCCAAGCCGTTAGCGGAGGAGACTTTCGGACAGATACGCAGTATTTT. Protein: CASSQAVSGGDFRTDTQYF.

The genes are TRBV9 and TRBJ2-1; 12 bases map to TRBD2. V shed 2 bases, J shed 4 bases, and the junction held 1 base outside the gene matches. Germline values: CDR1 SGDLS, CDR2 YYNGEE. The CDR3 has 15 residues. Here the CDR3 DNA reads TGTGCCAGCAGCGTGACTAGCGGGGGATACAATGAGCAGTTCTTC. Translation gives CASSVTSGGYNEQFF.

The chain uses TRBV18 and TRBJ2-1; 8 positions agree with TRBD2. The length of the CDR3 is 12 residues. V lost 3 bases and J lost 14; bases outside the gene matches: 6. Germline V CDR1 and CDR2: KGHSH, LQKENI. The CDR3 nucleotides read TGTGCCAGCTCACCCCTGCGGGAGGTGAAGTTCTTC. Translation: CASSPLREVKFF.

The genes are TRBV20-1 and TRBJ1-1; D is undetermined. Trimming pared 0 bases from V and 6 bases from J, leaving 11 bases between. Germline CDR1 is DFQATT and CDR2 is SNEGSKA (reference sequence). The CDR3 loop spans 13 amino acids. The CDR3 DNA reads TGCAGTGCTAGAGAGCATAGGGCCCCTGAAGCTTTCTTT. Translation: CSAREHRAPEAFF.

This chain links TRBV13 with TRBJ2-7, with 7 bases aligning to TRBD1. Germline-derived CDR1 and CDR2 are PRHDT and FYEKMQ (reference sequence). The CDR3 runs 13 residues. V lost 1 base, J lost 7 bases, and 4 bases stayed unmatched. This chain's CDR3 is CASSLAQGPEQYF. The CDR3 DNA reads as TGTGCCAGCAGCTTAGCACAGGGGCCTGAGCAGTACTTC.

The chain carries TRBV19 and TRBJ2-3; D is ambiguous. This CDR3 spans 11 amino acids. V gave up 5 bases and J gave up 7 bases, with 7 bases separating them. The V gene's germline CDR1 is LNHDA and CDR2 SQIVND (reference sequence). The CDR3 spells CASSSINTQYF. The CDR3, as DNA: TGTGCCAGTAGTTCGATAAATACGCAGTATTTT.

V usage is TRBV7-9 and J usage is TRBJ2-7; perhaps TRBD1 as D (5 bases). Germline V gene sequence: CDR1 SEHNR, CDR2 FQNEAQ (reference sequence). The V gene lost 1 base and the J gene lost 5 bases, with 15 bases spanning the gap. The CDR3 totals 15 residues. CDR3 nucleotide sequence: TGTGCCAGCAGCTTAGGCCCTATAGACAGAAACGAGCAGTACTTC. Its protein product is CASSLGPIDRNEQYF.

This clonotype was detected once. This sequence joins TRBV12-3 or TRBV12-4 and TRBJ2-6; D unclear. The CDR3 covers 17 residues. V was pared by 5 bases and J by 0 bases, with 14 bases between. Here the CDR3 DNA reads TGTGCCAGCAGTGGGTTCGTTGGGCCCTCTGGGGCCAACGTCCTGACTTTC. Protein product: CASSGFVGPSGANVLTF.

The CDR3 reads CAISDLGNTEAFF. The DNA for the CDR3 is TGTGCCATCAGTGATCTTGGGAACACTGAAGCTTTCTTT. The V and J genes are TRBV10-3 and TRBJ1-1; D gene uncertain. Germline lookup yields CDR1 ENHRY and CDR2 SYGVKD. V was shortened by 3 bases and J by 1 base, with 6 bases between the two germline ends. There are 13 residues in the CDR3.

The J gene is TRBJ1-5, the V gene TRBV7-2; 7 positions agree with TRBD1. This CDR3 comprises 16 residues. Per germline, CDR1 SGHTA and CDR2 FQGNSA. V lost 5 bases and J lost 6; bases outside the gene matches: 13. The CDR3, as DNA: TGTGCCAGCAGCCCCAACCCACAGGGGATTCGTCAGCCCCAGCATTTT. Translated: CASSPNPQGIRQPQHF.

The rearrangement joins TRBV27 to TRBJ2-7; D is unresolved. Germline V gene data show CDR1 as MNHEY and CDR2 as SMNVEV (reference sequence). This CDR3 region has 14 residues. V gave up 3 bases and J gave up 0 bases, with 9 bases separating them. CDR3 in amino acids: CASSFSRSSYEQYF. The CDR3 DNA sequence: TGTGCCAGCAGTTTCTCGCGGAGCTCCTACGAGCAGTACTTC.

V and J are TRBV20-1 and TRBJ2-3; 7 bases align to TRBD2. The V gene's germline CDR1 is DFQATT and CDR2 SNEGSKA (reference sequence). The CDR3 totals 17 residues. The V segment lost 0 bases and the J segment 2 bases; nucleotides outside the gene matches: 11. DNA for the CDR3: TGCAGTGCTAGAGATATCCTAGCGGAATTCTCCACAGATACGCAGTATTTT. Amino acids: CSARDILAEFSTDTQYF.

V gene TRBV5-6 combines with J gene TRBJ2-3; D might be TRBD1 (6 bases). This CDR3 is built from 15 residues. Germline V gene sequence: CDR1 SGHDT, CDR2 YYEEEE. Trimming pared 4 bases from V and 2 bases from J, leaving 14 bases between. The CDR3 region is CASSPNDRSTDTQYF. CDR3 in DNA: TGTGCCAGCAGCCCCAACGACAGGTCCACAGATACGCAGTATTTT.

This chain connects TRBV30 to TRBJ2-2, with D perhaps being TRBD1 or TRBD2 (5 bases each). Trimming took 5 bases from V and 6 from J, leaving 13 bases between them. CDR1 GTSNPN and CDR2 SVGIG come from the germline V gene (reference sequence). CDR3 size: 13 residues. CDR3 nucleotides: TGTGCCTGGGGGGGATTGGGGGCCGGGGAGCTGTTTTTT. Protein sequence: CAWGGLGAGELFF.

This clonotype was found once. The CDR3 nucleotides are TGTGCCAGCAGCTTGAGGGCGGAATCCTACGAGCAGTACTTC. This sequence encodes CASSLRAESYEQYF. This sequence joins TRBV7-9 and TRBJ2-7; possibly TRBD2 for D (5 bases). V lost 3 bases and J 1 base, leaving 10 bases between the germline ends. Germline assignment: CDR1 SEHNR and CDR2 FQNEAQ (reference sequence). The CDR3 length is 14 residues.

The chain links TRBV4-2 to TRBJ2-3; no definite D call. Germline-derived CDR1 and CDR2 are LGHNA and YNFKEQ. This CDR3 is built from 14 residues. V lost 0 bases, J lost 2 bases, and 6 bases lay in between. The CDR3 loop is CASSQDHPTDTQYF. For the CDR3, the DNA is TGTGCCAGCAGCCAAGATCATCCCACAGATACGCAGTATTTT.

J is TRBJ2-5 and V is TRBV4-1; 8 bases agree with TRBD1. The CDR3 consists of 15 residues. Looked up from germline, CDR1 is MGHRA and CDR2 is YSYEKL. The junction had 7 bases not matched to a gene; V was cut back by 4 bases and J by 3 bases. DNA for the CDR3: TGCGCCAGCAGCCCTTTGACAGGGGCAGAAGAGACCCAGTACTTC. The encoded protein is CASSPLTGAEETQYF.

CDR3: CASSVDGRLYEQYF. The CDR3 bases are TGTGCCAGCAGCGTAGACGGGAGACTCTACGAGCAGTACTTC. V gene TRBV9 combines with J gene TRBJ2-7, with a tentative D call TRBD2 (6 bases). The CDR3 totals 14 residues. The germline V gene has CDR1 SGDLS and CDR2 YYNGEE. V shed 0 bases and J shed 3 bases, with 10 bases lying between them.

This clonotype was picked up one time. This rearrangement joins TRBV12-3 or TRBV12-4 to TRBJ2-6; D is perhaps TRBD2 (5 bases). V was trimmed by 6 bases and J by 2 bases, leaving 8 bases between them. CDR3 length: 14 residues. The CDR3 here is CASSMRAGANVLTF. CDR3 nucleotides: TGTGCCAGCAGCATGCGGGCTGGGGCCAACGTCCTGACTTTC.

The chain uses TRBV6-1 and TRBJ2-7; D not certain. The V end was cut by 5 bases, the J end by 7 bases, with 15 bases between. The CDR3 has 13 residues. Germline values: CDR1 MNHNS, CDR2 SASEGT. CDR3 region: CASSPQPGVEQYF. The CDR3 DNA reads TGTGCCAGCAGTCCTCAGCCAGGTGTAGAGCAGTACTTC.